This T cell receptor beta chain appears in the sequencing data of a study of control samples from healthy donors and cancer patients. This table comes from immunoSEQ multiplex PCR, and its TCRdb copy is limited to in-frame clones, with some not included. The sample holds 150,000 to 180,000 clones, roughly 94% seen once. Germline-derived CDR1 and CDR2 are MNHEY and SVGEGT. Trimming stripped 5 bases from V and 9 bases from J, with 10 bases between. This CDR3 has 12 amino acids. The sequence derives from a man aged 35-49 years in good health. The rearrangement joins TRBV6-2 or TRBV6-3 to TRBJ2-2; no clear D. Sequencing input: blood. CDR3 amino acids: CASSVVGRELFF. The CDR3 DNA is TGTGCCAGCAGTGTGGTGGGAAGGGAGCTGTTTTTT.